Presented here are 7 T cell receptor beta chains from one specimen sequenced in a study of PD-L1 blockade in urothelial cancer. Profiling relied on immunoSEQ multiplex PCR, and the TCRdb table lists in-frame clones only, not all of them. Of approximately 88,000 clones listed, 84% are singletons. The time point: pretreatment peripheral blood. The sample was PBMCs, taken around atezolizumab (anti-PD-L1) treatment. Every receptor here comes from a man aged 55 to 70 with urothelial cancer.

This clone was recorded a few times. The chain combines TRBV6-4 with TRBJ1-5, with 10 positions matching TRBD1. This CDR3 comprises 19 residues. With 5 bases clipped from V and 0 bases from J, the junction kept 13 bases outside the gene matches. Germline CDR1 and CDR2: MRHNA and SNTAGT. CDR3 in DNA: TGTGCCAGCAGTCGAGAGCCGGGACAGGGGCCGAATAGCAATCAGCCCCAGCATTTT. This gives the protein CASSREPGQGPNSNQPQHF.

This chain links TRBV6-4 with TRBJ2-3, with 9 positions matching TRBD2. There are 13 residues in the CDR3. Germline-derived CDR1 and CDR2 are MRHNA and SNTAGT. The ends lost 4 bases at V and 5 bases at J; junction bases unmatched: 1. CDR3 DNA: TGTGCCAGCAGTGTTAGCGGGGGAGATACGCAGTATTTT. This translates into CASSVSGGDTQYF.

The chain uses TRBV6-6 and TRBJ2-3; TRBD2 matches 7 bases. Germline values: CDR1 MNHNY, CDR2 SVGAGI (reference sequence). This CDR3 comprises 16 residues. Losses at the gene ends were 4 bases for V and 0 bases for J; bases not matched to a gene: 7. The CDR3 reads CASSSAGGGSTDTQYF. The CDR3 DNA reads as TGTGCCAGCAGTTCCGCCGGCGGGGGTAGCACAGATACGCAGTATTTT.

CDR3 protein: CASSAGLAGGKTAKNIQYF. CDR3 sequence (DNA): TGTGCCAGCAGCGCAGGACTAGCGGGAGGAAAGACAGCCAAAAACATTCAGTACTTC. This chain connects TRBV7-9 to TRBJ2-4; 14 nucleotides match TRBD2. This CDR3 contains 19 residues. V lost 5 bases to trimming and J lost 0 bases; unmatched junction nucleotides: 9. CDR1 and CDR2 (germline): SEHNR, FQNEAQ (reference sequence).

The chain carries TRBV6-6 and TRBJ1-1; 7 bases agree with TRBD1. The CDR3 loop spans 12 amino acids. Trimming removed 5 bases from V and 5 bases from J; junction bases left unmatched: 2. The germline V gene encodes CDR1 MNHNY and CDR2 SVGAGI (reference sequence). The CDR3 DNA reads TGTGCCAGCAGTGCAGGGGGAACTGAAGCTTTCTTT. It codes for CASSAGGTEAFF.

This clone was recorded only once. The chain employs TRBV11-2 and TRBJ2-7, with 9 bases identical to TRBD2. Germline V gene lookup returns CDR1 SGHAT and CDR2 FQNNGV. V lost 6 bases and J lost 3; bases outside the gene matches: 9. This CDR3 has 15 residues. CDR3 protein: CASSQRTSGFYEQYF. The CDR3 nucleotides read TGTGCCAGCAGTCAACGTACTAGCGGGTTCTACGAGCAGTACTTC.

The J gene is TRBJ2-3, the V gene TRBV6-5, with D tentatively TRBD1 (6 bases). Germline V gene lookup returns CDR1 MNHEY and CDR2 SVGAGI. The V gene lost 8 bases and the J gene lost 2 bases, with 14 bases spanning the gap. This CDR3 comprises 14 residues. CDR3 nucleotide sequence: TGTGCCAGCCGCTCGGGGACACTCACAGATACGCAGTATTTT. Protein sequence: CASRSGTLTDTQYF.